The rows below give T cell receptor beta chains drawn from one sample of a study of blood T cell repertoires in COVID-19. Clones were sequenced by immunoSEQ multiplex PCR, and TCRdb holds only the in-frame ones, with some missing. The repertoire holds about 250,000 clones, approximately 83% seen once, with approximately 3.6% in the top ten. The specimen sequenced was PBMCs or T cells enriched from blood (not recorded which). The receptor source for this set is a man between 50 and 59 years old who had recovered from COVID-19. Both conserved end residues are part of each CDR3. D genes are given only for firm matches. Clone size is stated in some rows and not others, as once, few, many or a class when expanded.

v_call	clone_size	d_call	j_call	cdr3_nt	cdr3_aa
TRBV12-5	.	.	TRBJ2-7	TGTGCTAGTGGTTTGGGTGGGGCTAGCGCTTCCTACGAGCAGTACTTC	CASGLGGASASYEQYF
TRBV21-1	.	.	TRBJ1-1	TGTGCCAGAATGGACAGGCGACCTGAAGCTTTCTTT	CARMDRRPEAFF
TRBV5-1	.	.	TRBJ1-4	TGCGCCAGCAGCTTGGGCGGCTCCCCAAATGAAAAACTGTTTTTT	CASSLGGSPNEKLFF
TRBV5-5	.	.	TRBJ2-7	TGTGCCAGCAGCGGGGACTGGGGCGGGTCTCTCTACGAGCAGTACTTC	CASSGDWGGSLYEQYF
TRBV9	.	TRBD1	TRBJ1-3	TGTGCCAGCAGCGCAGGGGGCATTGGTGGAAACACCATATATTTT	CASSAGGIGGNTIYF
TRBV5-6	.	.	TRBJ1-1	TGTGCCAGCAGCTTGGTGCGGGGGGCTGAAGCTTTCTTT	CASSLVRGAEAFF
TRBV19	.	.	TRBJ1-1	TGTGCCAGTAGTTCTTCCCCGGGGACGGCGACTAGGGCTTTCTTT	CASSSSPGTATRAFF
TRBV15	.	TRBD2	TRBJ2-1	TGTGCCACCGGGGGGGGTGGTAATGAGCAGTTCTTC	CATGGGGNEQFF
TRBV27	.	TRBD2	TRBJ2-3	TGTGCCAGCAGGACTAGCGGGAGCACAGATACGCAGTATTTT	CASRTSGSTDTQYF
TRBV15	.	.	TRBJ2-5	TGTGCCACCAGCAGGGGGGCTTTCGAGACCCAGTACTTC	CATSRGAFETQYF
TRBV27	few	.	TRBJ1-1	TGTGCCAGCAGTTTGGAGAGACGGCTGAACACTGAAGCTTTCTTT	CASSLERRLNTEAFF
TRBV7-2	.	TRBD1	TRBJ2-1	TGTGCCAGCAGCTTAGACCCCTTAGCCAGGGGGTCCAATGAGCAGTTCTTC	CASSLDPLARGSNEQFF
TRBV6-5	.	.	TRBJ2-1	TGTGCCAGCAGTTACCCCATGAGTGAGCAGTTCTTC	CASSYPMSEQFF
TRBV11-2	.	TRBD2	TRBJ2-1	TGTGCCAGCAGCTTACAGCGGGGGGGCCACAATGAGCAGTTCTTC	CASSLQRGGHNEQFF
TRBV5-1	.	TRBD1	TRBJ1-4	TGCGCCAGCGGATCCGGGACAGGGGACGGTAATGAAAAACTGTTTTTT	CASGSGTGDGNEKLFF
TRBV7-8	few	.	TRBJ2-4	TGTGCCAGCAGGAGGTCCCAAGTACTGCACTTC	CASRRSQVLHF
TRBV27	.	.	TRBJ1-1	TGTGCCAGCAGTTTATCGGGAGGGGCGAACACTGAAGCTTTCTTT	CASSLSGGANTEAFF
TRBV9	.	TRBD2	TRBJ2-2	TGTGCCAGCAGCGCTAGCGGGAGTATCGGGGAGCTGTTTTTT	CASSASGSIGELFF
TRBV24-1	.	TRBD2	TRBJ2-7	TGTGCCACCAGTGATCTCTGGGGACTAGCGGGGGACTACACCTACGAGCAGTACTTC	CATSDLWGLAGDYTYEQYF
TRBV7-9	.	.	TRBJ2-7	TGTGCCAGCAGCTTGGAGTCTGGGTACGAGCAGTACTTC	CASSLESGYEQYF
TRBV28	.	TRBD1	TRBJ1-6	TGTGCCAGCAGGGCCGGGACAGGGTACTCACCCCTCCACTTT	CASRAGTGYSPLHF
TRBV5-4	.	TRBD1	TRBJ1-2	TGTGCCAGCAGCTTGGTTTATGAGGGGGCGGACTATGGCTACACCTTC	CASSLVYEGADYGYTF